These 6 T cell receptor beta chains were sequenced from one sample in a study of cytomegalovirus exposure and HLA in healthy donors (dated by TCRdb to the late 2010s). The library relied on the immunoSEQ multiplex PCR assay. For the multiplex PCR, a mixture combining 60 forward primers for TCR Vbeta segments and 13 reverse primers for TCR Jbeta segments was used. As stored in TCRdb, this immuneACCESS dataset retains in-frame rearrangements with V and J assigned. A fraction of the clones does not appear; measured against another copy, unresolved V genes explain less than half of the discrepancy, and the remainder lacks a known reason. The sample table shows about 200,000 clones, and roughly 80% are seen once. In total, the top ten clones hold 1.7% of the sample. The sample consisted of PBMCs. The receptor set was obtained from a man aged 45-60 years in good health and CMV-seronegative.

The chain joins TRBV5-4 to TRBJ1-1, with D tentatively TRBD1 (6 bases). With 0 bases removed from V and 11 bases from J, the gap between germline ends came to 11 bases. The CDR3 runs to 12 residues. Germline CDR1 SGHNT, CDR2 YYREEE (reference sequence). CDR3 DNA: TGTGCCAGCAGCTTGGAAAGGGGGTCGGCTTTCTTT. Its protein product is CASSLERGSAFF.

The gene calls are TRBV4-1 and TRBJ2-1; the match to TRBD2 covers 7 bases. The V segment lost 0 bases and the J segment 3 bases; nucleotides outside the gene matches: 2. This CDR3 region has 15 residues. Germline values: CDR1 MGHRA, CDR2 YSYEKL. CDR3 protein: CASSQDGGSYNEQFF. The CDR3 DNA reads as TGCGCCAGCAGCCAAGATGGCGGGAGCTACAATGAGCAGTTCTTC.

Concerning this clone itself: In the same sample, other DNA sequences code for this CDR3. The chain recombines TRBV30 with TRBJ1-5; no definite D call. The germline gives CDR1 GTSNPN, CDR2 SVGIG (reference sequence). This CDR3 spans 13 amino acids. Trimming shortened V by 3 bases and J by 3 bases, and 9 bases separated the two germline ends. CDR3 bases: TGTGCCTGGAGCTTAGCCTCCAATCAGCCCCAGCATTTT. Translating it yields CAWSLASNQPQHF.

This rearrangement joins TRBV5-6 to TRBJ2-6; D remains ambiguous. The CDR3 extends over 18 amino acids. Germline V gene lookup returns CDR1 SGHDT and CDR2 YYEEEE. The V end lost 1 base, the J end lost 0 bases, and 14 bases lay between the germline ends. This CDR3 is CASSLNGGLNSGANVLTF. The CDR3 coding sequence is TGTGCCAGCAGCTTGAATGGCGGATTAAACTCTGGGGCCAACGTCCTGACTTTC. The full variable domain, completed using reference TRBV5-6 and TRBJ2-6, is DAGVTQSPTHLIKTRGQQVTLRCSPKSGHDTVSWYQQALGQGPQFIFQYYEEEERQRGNFPDRFSGHQFPNYSSELNVNALLLGDSALYLCASSLNGGLNSGANVLTFGAGSRLTVL.

V usage is TRBV28 and J usage is TRBJ2-7, with no clear D. The germline CDR1 and CDR2 sequences are MDHEN and SYDVKM. V lost 5 bases to trimming and J lost 3 bases, with 8 bases between them. The CDR3 is 12 amino acids. The CDR3 here is CASSLYDYEQYF. The DNA for the CDR3 is TGTGCCAGCAGTCTCTACGACTACGAGCAGTACTTC.

This chain connects TRBV30 to TRBJ1-2, with 9 bases lining up with TRBD1. The CDR3 length is 13 residues. V shed 2 bases, J shed 7 bases, and the junction held 5 bases outside the gene matches. Germline V gives CDR1 GTSNPN, CDR2 SVGIG (reference sequence). The CDR3 here is CAWSSLTGGGYTF. The DNA of the CDR3 is TGTGCCTGGAGTTCCCTGACAGGGGGTGGCTACACCTTC.